This note documents a single T cell receptor (beta chain) sequence. In the study's own analysis: Estimation of nucleated cell counts was performed using reference gene primer amplification. Assay: immunoSEQ multiplex PCR; the TCRdb copy retains only in-frame clones and omits some. V and J calls and clone size follow that table, whereas D and trimming were derived from the DNA. The data show fewer than 120,000 clones, with approximately 79% seen just once and 15% to 20% held by the top ten. This entry comes from a study of blood T cell repertoires in COVID-19. Study-wide context: Samples taken during acute and convalescent COVID-19 were collected in the United States, Italy and Spain. T cells, B-cell-depleted T cells, or PBMCs provided the cDNA or gDNA that served as material.

The junction had 16 bases not matched to a gene; V was cut back by 8 bases and J by 0 bases. The CDR3 loop spans 19 amino acids. Per germline, CDR1 MNHEY and CDR2 SMNVEV (reference sequence). The rearrangement links TRBV27 to TRBJ2-3; TRBD2 matches at 11 bases. The material sequenced was peripheral blood. This TCR was sampled from a woman older than 75 with active or convalescent COVID-19. CDR3 sequence: CASRALSTSGSPSTDTQYF. CDR3 DNA: TGTGCCAGCCGGGCCCTAAGTACTAGCGGGAGCCCTAGCACAGATACGCAGTATTTT.